This is a list of T cell receptor beta chains from one sample in a study of response to subunit inactivated influenza vaccine. TCRdb re-derived calls from the RT-PCR reads in MiXCR, one entry per CDR3 protein. Altogether 800,000 or so distinct CDR3 sequences are present, 21% being singletons, with the ten largest covering roughly 10%. The input for sequencing was PBMCs from blood, taken 5 days after vaccination. All receptors derive from a man over 45 who received an inactivated influenza vaccine. The CDR3 runs from the conserved cysteine through the conserved F or W. The order of the fields is V gene, CDR3 protein.

>TRBV4-3
CASSQDVGGRETQYF
>TRBV5-1
CASSSLTSSNTGELFF
>TRBV20-1
CSAREDSPITEAFF
>TRBV27
CASSFTTSGGSYNEQFF
>TRBV4-1
CASSLAYSENTGELFF
>TRBV3-1
CASSRYSNQPQHF
>TRBV6-5
CASSYSGRDGNEQYF
>TRBV20-1
CSARRRGVDTGELFF
>TRBV28
CASSPYLGSGGLHNEQFF
>TRBV7-8
CASSSAWSSSTDTQYF
>TRBV7-2
CASSLGGGKNIQYF
>TRBV7-6
CASSPAEGPYEQYF
>TRBV4-2
CASSQDRMGGELFF
>TRBV20-1
CSATLAGVYEQYF
>TRBV7-9
CASSLTLALETQYF
>TRBV29-1
CSVTRWPYNEQFF
>TRBV19
CASSRQDLSNQPQHF
>TRBV18
CASSPIQDQPQHF
>TRBV10-1
CASSPAGSPREQYF
>TRBV5-1
CASSLANRANSPLHF
>TRBV10-3
CAISPRDMYEQYF
>TRBV12-3/TRBV12-4
CASSISAGGNTIYF
>TRBV29-1
CSVDPPGRGRDYGYTF
>TRBV6-1
CASSESARANQPQHF
>TRBV5-5
CASSWRGALSGNTIYF
>TRBV12-3/TRBV12-4
CASSSRWGWDEKLFF
>TRBV29-1
CSALHSPGAQDGYTF
>TRBV5-4
CASSEGTDLYNEQFF
>TRBV19
CATRLWSGNTIYF
>TRBV7-2
CASSPAGILETQYF
>TRBV12-3/TRBV12-4
CASSLGQRGAGYTF
>TRBV19
CASSGTSGIEQFF
>TRBV11-2
CASSFGTGTYGYTF
>TRBV11-2
CASSLDRGSILSYNEQFF
>TRBV20-1
CSARMGGVGANVLTF
>TRBV4-3
CASSRVGHLDRNYNEQFF
>TRBV5-6
CASSLVGGQSNEQFF
>TRBV5-4
CASSNPGEAYGYTF
>TRBV20-1
CSARSTLEETQYF
>TRBV6-5
CASSSRPGFLWNEHFF
>TRBV11-2
CASSLGPGVTYNEQFF
>TRBV28
CASSLVTGWSYEQYF
>TRBV7-8
CASSLERLARSSYEQYF
>TRBV18
CASSSSERVGSPLHF
>TRBV10-3
CAISEFDDTQYF
>TRBV5-1
CASSLRHPMNTEAFF
>TRBV6-2/TRBV6-3
CASSFRREGKQFF
>TRBV12-3/TRBV12-4
CASSLGDPGYTF
>TRBV9
CASSVGSLWTDTQYF
>TRBV6-5
CASSYSHRGGGRNTEAFF
>TRBV2
CASSEVISSYEQYF